These 4 T cell receptor beta chains originate from one sample sequenced in a study of T cell responses to AZD1222 COVID-19 vaccine. Some clones are missing from TCRdb's copy, which holds only in-frame ones; the method was immunoSEQ multiplex PCR. The sample carries 86,000 or so clones, around nine tenths recorded once. The input for sequencing was peripheral blood, taken 28 days after the second AZD1222 dose. The receptors derive from an adult who received the AZD1222 COVID-19 vaccine.

The gene calls are TRBV18 and TRBJ2-5; TRBD2 might be the D (6 bases). Germline lookup yields CDR1 KGHSH and CDR2 LQKENI. The V end lost 5 bases, the J end lost 5 bases, and 18 bases lay between the germline ends. The CDR3 length is 15 residues. The CDR3 nucleotides read TGTGCCAGCTCAAACTACGACGGCGGGACGGAGACCCAGTACTTC. It encodes CASSNYDGGTETQYF.

The chain combines TRBV6-1 with TRBJ1-3, with D unclear. The CDR3 has 16 residues. In germline, CDR1 is MNHNS, CDR2 SASEGT. The germline V and J ends were trimmed by 2 bases and 0 bases, with 11 bases remaining between them. The CDR3 DNA follows: TGTGCCAGCAGTGAACGACAAGGCACCTCTGGAAACACCATATATTTT. Its protein is CASSERQGTSGNTIYF.

This chain links TRBV27 with TRBJ1-1; possible D gene TRBD1, 6 bases. CDR1 and CDR2 (germline): MNHEY, SMNVEV (reference sequence). The V end was cut by 5 bases, the J end by 1 base, with 14 bases between. The CDR3 is 15 residues long. The CDR3 region is CASSPSFRGNTEAFF. CDR3 nucleotide sequence: TGTGCCAGCAGTCCCTCCTTCAGGGGGAACACTGAAGCTTTCTTT.

The genes are TRBV18 and TRBJ2-4; D not resolved. Trimming left V 4 bases short and J 2 bases short, with 6 bases between. Germline CDR1 reads KGHSH; CDR2 reads LQKENI. The CDR3 runs to 13 residues. The CDR3: CASSLNSKNIQYF. CDR3 sequence (DNA): TGTGCCAGCTCACTGAACTCCAAAAACATTCAGTACTTC.